This T cell receptor beta chain originates from a study of blood T cell repertoires in COVID-19. Across the whole study: Among Cohort 3 donors, those recovered had two negative PCRs, clearance, or symptom resolution. The cDNA or gDNA used as material had been derived from T cells, B-cell-depleted T cells, or PBMCs.

Clones were sequenced by immunoSEQ multiplex PCR, and TCRdb holds only the in-frame ones, with some missing. This sample has roughly 200,000 clones, with approximately 90% found just once. V lost 1 base to trimming and J lost 5 bases, with 14 bases between them. The V gene's germline CDR1 is MGHRA and CDR2 YSYEKL. There are 15 residues in the CDR3. Participant age was roughly 18 to 90 years, and participants resided in about two dozen US areas. This TCR was sampled from a woman between 40 and 50 years old in a cohort exposed to, infected with or recovered from COVID-19 (not recorded which). The sequenced sample was PBMCs or T cells enriched from blood (not recorded which). The chain couples TRBV4-1 to TRBJ1-1, with a possible D match to TRBD1 (5 bases). This CDR3 reads CASSQVWQGGTEAFF. The CDR3 DNA is TGCGCCAGCAGCCAAGTATGGCAGGGAGGGACTGAAGCTTTCTTT.